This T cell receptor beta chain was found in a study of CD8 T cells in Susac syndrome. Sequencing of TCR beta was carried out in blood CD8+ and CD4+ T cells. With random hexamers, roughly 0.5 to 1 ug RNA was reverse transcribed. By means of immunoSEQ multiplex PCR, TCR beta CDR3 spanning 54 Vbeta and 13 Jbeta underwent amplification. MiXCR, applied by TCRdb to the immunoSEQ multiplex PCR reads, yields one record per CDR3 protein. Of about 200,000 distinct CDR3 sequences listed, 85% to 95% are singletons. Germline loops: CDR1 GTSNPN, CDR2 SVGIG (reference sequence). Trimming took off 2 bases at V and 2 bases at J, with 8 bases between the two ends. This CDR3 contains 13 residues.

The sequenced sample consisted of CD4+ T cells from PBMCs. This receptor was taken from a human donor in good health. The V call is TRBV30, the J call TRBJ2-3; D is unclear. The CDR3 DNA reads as TGTGCCTGGAGTCCCGCTCTCACAGATACGCAGTATTTT. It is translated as CAWSPALTDTQYF.